This passage covers 5 T cell receptor beta chains from one sample sequenced in a study of T cell repertoires in cytomegalovirus infection. TCRdb itself ran the reads through MiXCR, one entry per CDR3 protein. The repertoire includes about 310,000 distinct CDR3 sequences, about 17% of them detected once, and 12% sits in the top ten. Sequenced material: PBMCs. These receptors all stem from a human donor in good health (CMV status not recorded). Some clones in this sample may be carry-over from other donors' samples.

This clonotype was observed at least ten times. The chain couples TRBV7-2 to TRBJ2-3; D is possibly TRBD1 (5 bases). Germline-derived CDR1 and CDR2 are SGHTA and FQGNSA. Trimming took 2 bases from V and 6 from J, leaving 18 bases between them. CDR3 length: 16 amino acids. The CDR3 reads CASSLTMGPPQDTQYF. In DNA form, the CDR3 reads TGTGCCAGCAGCTTAACTATGGGGCCCCCACAGGATACGCAGTATTTT.

This clonotype has ten or more counts. The genes are TRBV7-2 and TRBJ1-2; tentatively, D is TRBD1 (6 bases). Germline V gene sequence: CDR1 SGHTA, CDR2 FQGNSA. The CDR3 runs to 14 residues. Deletions cut 5 bases from V and 4 bases from J, with 14 bases between. CDR3 protein: CASSALGGFYGYTF. In nucleotides, the CDR3 is TGTGCCAGCAGCGCATTAGGGGGGTTCTATGGCTACACCTTC.

This clonotype showed up many times. This chain links TRBV7-9 with TRBJ1-1; D remains ambiguous. Germline values: CDR1 SEHNR, CDR2 FQNEAQ (reference sequence). CDR3 size: 11 residues. Trimming took off 11 bases at V and 2 bases at J, with 9 bases between the two ends. The CDR3 nucleotides are TGTGCCGTGGAGGGTAACACTGAAGCTTTCTTT. The encoded protein is CAVEGNTEAFF.

This clonotype occurred many times. V gene TRBV28 combines with J gene TRBJ1-1; 8 bases are a match to TRBD1. CDR1 MDHEN and CDR2 SYDVKM come from the germline V gene. With V trimmed by 8 bases and J by 3 bases, 11 bases remained unmatched. The CDR3 length is 15 residues. CDR3 residues: CASRGGGTGDTEAFF. CDR3 nucleotide sequence: TGTGCCAGCCGTGGAGGAGGGACAGGAGACACTGAAGCTTTCTTT.

Comments on this clonotype: A much larger clone lies one base from this, so it may be a read error. The chain couples TRBV20-1 to TRBJ1-1; TRBD1 is a possible D gene (5 bases). The germline CDR1 and CDR2 sequences are DFQATT and SNEGSKA (reference sequence). Trimming left V 3 bases short and J 0 bases short, with 8 bases between. This CDR3 is 13 amino acids long. CDR3 sequence: CSASGGVNTEAFF. The CDR3 bases are TGCAGTGCTAGTGGGGGGGTGAACACTGAAGCTTTCTTT.